The clone carrying this T cell receptor (beta chain) turned up a few times. The repertoire was sequenced with immunoSEQ multiplex PCR; TCRdb's copy has only in-frame clones and lacks some. The table has around 13,000 clones, more than 60% seen once; the top ten hold roughly 15%. This sample is drawn from a study of CD4+ T cells in melanoma. The CDR3 sequence is 15 residues long. Germline trimming cut 0 bases from V and 6 bases from J; bases unmatched to any gene: 4. Germline V CDR1 and CDR2: SGHTA, FQGTGA. Input material: cells from a culture (not recorded whether cultured in vitro). This TCR was sampled from a human donor with melanoma. The chain joins TRBV7-3 to TRBJ2-2, with TRBD1 matching 7 bases. CDR3 sequence: CASSLTGGFAGELFF. The CDR3 DNA is TGTGCCAGCAGCTTAACAGGGGGCTTCGCCGGGGAGCTGTTTTTT.